Sequencing of this TCR beta chain was carried out in a study of T cell changes during pregnancy in multiple sclerosis (dated by TCRdb to 2018 to 2020). Concerning the study at large: The study looked at changes in the T cell repertoire across pregnancy in women with multiple sclerosis.

As concerns this clone: The antigen this receptor binds is unknown. No base qualities exist here, and no much larger clone lies one base off it.

The protocol used for the library was the immunoSEQ multiplex PCR assay. TCRdb mirrors the immuneACCESS table, restricted to in-frame sequences. Some clones are absent from its copies; in checked studies, under half trace to an unresolved V gene, and the reason for the others is unknown. This sample lists around 36,000 clones; about 92% were detected once. The ten largest account for under 15% of the sample. The junction carries 15 bases between V and J, which are trimmed by 5 bases and 5 bases respectively. The germline V gene (reference sequence) yields SEHNR for CDR1 and FQNEAQ for CDR2. The CDR3 spans 14 residues, from the cysteine through the phenylalanine. Kept here is only the CDR3 DNA, which spans 42 bases and is read in frame from base 1.

The sample here was CD8+ T cells from peripheral blood mononuclear cells, taken in the first trimester of pregnancy. The sequence was obtained from a female donor with multiple sclerosis, enrolled in a pregnancy study. The chain joins TRBV7-9 to TRBJ1-1; the D gene cannot be named for sure. The DNA is TGTGCCAGCAGCCCAATACTGCGTAAGACTGAAGCTTTCTTT. This codes for CASSPILRKTEAFF.